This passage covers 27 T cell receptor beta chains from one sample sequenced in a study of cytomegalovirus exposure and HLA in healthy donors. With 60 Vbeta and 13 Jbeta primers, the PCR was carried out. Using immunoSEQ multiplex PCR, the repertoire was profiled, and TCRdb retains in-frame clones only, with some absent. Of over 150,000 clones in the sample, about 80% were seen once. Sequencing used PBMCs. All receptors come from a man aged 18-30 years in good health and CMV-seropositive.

CDR3 bases: TGTGCCAGCAGTTTCCAGGGGACTGGGGCCAACGTCCTGACTTTC. This sequence encodes CASSFQGTGANVLTF. The J gene is TRBJ2-6, the V gene TRBV7-9, with D tentatively TRBD1 (6 bases). Germline V gives CDR1 SEHNR, CDR2 FQNEAQ (reference sequence). The CDR3 has 15 amino acids. Trimming removed 6 bases at V and 2 bases at J, with 11 bases between. Drawing the rest from reference TRBV7-9 and TRBJ2-6, the complete variable domain is DTGVSQNPRHKITKRGQNVTFRCDPISEHNRLYWYRQTLGQGPEFLTYFQNEAQLEKSRLLSDRFSAERPKGSFSTLEIQRTEQGDSAMYLCASSFQGTGANVLTFGAGSRLTVL.

CDR3 DNA: TGCAGCGTTGGGCCGTCGAACACTGAAGCTTTCTTT. It is translated as CSVGPSNTEAFF. The chain uses TRBV29-1 and TRBJ1-1; D remains ambiguous. The CDR3 consists of 12 residues. Trimming stripped 4 bases from V and 1 base from J, with 7 bases between. CDR1 is SQVTM, CDR2 ANQGSEA, per germline.

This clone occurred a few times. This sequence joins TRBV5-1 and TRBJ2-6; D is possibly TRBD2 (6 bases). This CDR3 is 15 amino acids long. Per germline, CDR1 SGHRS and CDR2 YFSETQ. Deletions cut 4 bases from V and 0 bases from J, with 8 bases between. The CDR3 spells CASSPGSSGANVLTF. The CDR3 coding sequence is TGCGCCAGCAGCCCCGGGAGCTCTGGGGCCAACGTCCTGACTTTC.

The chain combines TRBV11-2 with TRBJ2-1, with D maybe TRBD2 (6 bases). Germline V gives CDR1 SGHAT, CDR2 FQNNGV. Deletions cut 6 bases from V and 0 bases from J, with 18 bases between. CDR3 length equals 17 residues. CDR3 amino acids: CASRGVPAGRSYNEQFF. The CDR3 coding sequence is TGTGCCAGCAGGGGGGTCCCTGCGGGACGCTCCTACAATGAGCAGTTCTTC.

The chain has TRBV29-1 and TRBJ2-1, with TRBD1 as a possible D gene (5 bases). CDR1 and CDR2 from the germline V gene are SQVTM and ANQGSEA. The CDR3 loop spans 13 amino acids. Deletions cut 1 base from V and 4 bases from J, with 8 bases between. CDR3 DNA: TGCAGCGTTGAAGTGGGGCAATACAATGAGCAGTTCTTC. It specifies CSVEVGQYNEQFF.

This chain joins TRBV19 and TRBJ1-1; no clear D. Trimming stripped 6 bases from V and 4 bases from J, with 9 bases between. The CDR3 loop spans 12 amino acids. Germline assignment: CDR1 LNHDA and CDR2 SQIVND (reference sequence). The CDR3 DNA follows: TGTGCCAGTAGCCCCGAGGGCACTGAAGCTTTCTTT. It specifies CASSPEGTEAFF. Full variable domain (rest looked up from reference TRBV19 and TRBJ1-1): DGGITQSPKYLFRKEGQNVTLSCEQNLNHDAMYWYRQDPGQGLRLIYYSQIVNDFQKGDIAEGYSVSREKKESFPLTVTSAQKNPTAFYLCASSPEGTEAFFGQGTRLTVV.

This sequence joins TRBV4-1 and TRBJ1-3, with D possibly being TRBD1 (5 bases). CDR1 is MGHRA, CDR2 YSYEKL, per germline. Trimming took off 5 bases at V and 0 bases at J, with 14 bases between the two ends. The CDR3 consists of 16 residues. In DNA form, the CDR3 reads TGCGCCAGCAGCAAGGATGGGGCGGCCTCTGGAAACACCATATATTTT. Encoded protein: CASSKDGAASGNTIYF.

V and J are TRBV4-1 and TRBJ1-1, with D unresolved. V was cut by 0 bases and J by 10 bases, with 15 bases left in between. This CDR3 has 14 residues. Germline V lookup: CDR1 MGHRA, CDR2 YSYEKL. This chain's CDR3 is CASSQDPTVLVAFF. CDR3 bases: TGCGCCAGCAGCCAAGATCCCACGGTACTGGTAGCTTTCTTT.

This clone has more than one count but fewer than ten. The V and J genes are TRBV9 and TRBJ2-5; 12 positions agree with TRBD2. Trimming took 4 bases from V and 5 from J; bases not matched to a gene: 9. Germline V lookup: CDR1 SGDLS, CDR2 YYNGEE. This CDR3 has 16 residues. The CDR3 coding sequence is TGTGCCAGCAGCCCGGATGCTCTAGCGGGAGGGGAGACCCAGTACTTC. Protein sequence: CASSPDALAGGETQYF.

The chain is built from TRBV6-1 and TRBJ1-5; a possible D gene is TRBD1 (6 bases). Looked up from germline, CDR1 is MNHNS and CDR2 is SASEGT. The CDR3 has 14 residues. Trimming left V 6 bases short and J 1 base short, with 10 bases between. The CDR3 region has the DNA TGTGCCAGCAGCCTACAGGGAAGCAATCAGCCCCAGCATTTT. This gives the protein CASSLQGSNQPQHF.

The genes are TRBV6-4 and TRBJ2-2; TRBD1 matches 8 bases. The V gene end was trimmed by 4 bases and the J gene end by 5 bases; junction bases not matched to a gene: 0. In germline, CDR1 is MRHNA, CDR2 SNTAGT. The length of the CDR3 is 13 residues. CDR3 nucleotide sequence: TGTGCCAGCAGTGGGACAGGGACCGGGGAGCTGTTTTTT. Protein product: CASSGTGTGELFF.

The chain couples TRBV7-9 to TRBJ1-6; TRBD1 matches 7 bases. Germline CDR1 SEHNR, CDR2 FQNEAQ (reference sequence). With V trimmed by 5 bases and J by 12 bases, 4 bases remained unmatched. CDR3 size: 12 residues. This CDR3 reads CASSPGGKPLHF. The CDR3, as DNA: TGTGCCAGCAGCCCAGGGGGTAAACCCCTCCACTTT.

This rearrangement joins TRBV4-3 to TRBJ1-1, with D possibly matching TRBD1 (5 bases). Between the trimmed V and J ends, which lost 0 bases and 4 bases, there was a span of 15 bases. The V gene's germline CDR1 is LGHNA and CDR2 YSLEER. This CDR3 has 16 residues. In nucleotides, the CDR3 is TGCGCCAGCAGCCAAGATATGCGGGAAGGGGCCACTGAAGCTTTCTTT. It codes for CASSQDMREGATEAFF.

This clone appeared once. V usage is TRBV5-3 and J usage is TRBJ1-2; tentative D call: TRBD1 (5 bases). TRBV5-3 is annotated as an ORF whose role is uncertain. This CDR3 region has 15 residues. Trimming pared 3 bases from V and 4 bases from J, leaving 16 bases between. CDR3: CARSYQGKCSYGYTF. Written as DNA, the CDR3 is TGTGCCAGAAGCTATCAGGGAAAGTGTAGCTATGGCTACACCTTC.

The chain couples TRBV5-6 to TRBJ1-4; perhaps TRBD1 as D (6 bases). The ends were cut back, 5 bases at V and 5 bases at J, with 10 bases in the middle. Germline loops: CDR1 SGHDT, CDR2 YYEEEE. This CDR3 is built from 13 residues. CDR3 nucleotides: TGTGCCAGCAGTTGGGGGCAGAATGAAAAACTGTTTTTT. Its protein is CASSWGQNEKLFF.

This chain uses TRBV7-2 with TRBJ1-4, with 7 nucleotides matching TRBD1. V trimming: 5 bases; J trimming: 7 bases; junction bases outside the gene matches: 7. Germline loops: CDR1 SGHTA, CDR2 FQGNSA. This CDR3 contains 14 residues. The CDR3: CASSVQGIGEKLFF. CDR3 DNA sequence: TGTGCCAGCAGCGTACAGGGGATAGGTGAAAAACTGTTTTTT.

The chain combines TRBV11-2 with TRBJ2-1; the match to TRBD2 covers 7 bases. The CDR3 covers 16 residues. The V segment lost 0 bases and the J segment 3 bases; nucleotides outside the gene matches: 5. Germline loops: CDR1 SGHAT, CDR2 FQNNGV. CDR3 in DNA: TGTGCCAGCAGCTTAGAGGGGCTAGCGGTCTACAATGAGCAGTTCTTC. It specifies CASSLEGLAVYNEQFF.

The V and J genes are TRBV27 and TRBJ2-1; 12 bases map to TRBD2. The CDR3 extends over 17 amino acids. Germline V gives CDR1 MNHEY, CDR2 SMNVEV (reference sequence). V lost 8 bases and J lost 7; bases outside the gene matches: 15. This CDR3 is CASGNLAGGPRGNEQFF. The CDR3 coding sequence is TGTGCCAGCGGGAACCTAGCGGGGGGGCCGAGAGGGAATGAGCAGTTCTTC.

The CDR3 loop reads CASREGTSEAFF. The CDR3 bases are TGTGCCAGCAGAGAAGGGACTTCTGAAGCTTTCTTT. V gene TRBV6-5 combines with J gene TRBJ1-1, with D tentatively TRBD1 (5 bases). In germline, CDR1 is MNHEY, CDR2 SVGAGI. Trimming cost V 6 bases and J 6 bases, with 11 bases left between them. The CDR3 loop spans 12 amino acids.

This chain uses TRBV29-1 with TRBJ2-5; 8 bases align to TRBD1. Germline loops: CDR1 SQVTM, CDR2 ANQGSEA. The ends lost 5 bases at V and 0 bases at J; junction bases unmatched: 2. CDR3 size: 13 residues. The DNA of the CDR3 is TGCAGCGTTTACAGGGGGAACCAAGAGACCCAGTACTTC. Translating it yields CSVYRGNQETQYF. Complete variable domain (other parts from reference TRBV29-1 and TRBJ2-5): SAVISQKPSRDICQRGTSLTIQCQVDSQVTMMFWYRQQPGQSLTLIATANQGSEATYESGFVIDKFPISRPNLTFSTLTVSNMSPEDSSIYLCSVYRGNQETQYFGPGTRLLVL.

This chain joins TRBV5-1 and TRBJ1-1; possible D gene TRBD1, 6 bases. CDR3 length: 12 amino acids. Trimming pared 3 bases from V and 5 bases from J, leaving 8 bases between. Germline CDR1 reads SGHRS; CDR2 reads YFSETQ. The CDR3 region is CASSWDKTEAFF. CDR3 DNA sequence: TGCGCCAGCAGCTGGGACAAGACTGAAGCTTTCTTT.

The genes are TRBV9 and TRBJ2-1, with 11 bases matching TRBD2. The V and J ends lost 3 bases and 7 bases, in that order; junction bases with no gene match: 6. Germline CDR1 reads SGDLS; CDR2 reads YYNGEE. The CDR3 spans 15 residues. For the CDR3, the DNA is TGTGCCAGCAGCGGTAGCGGGGGGGCTAGGAATGAGCAGTTCTTC. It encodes CASSGSGGARNEQFF.

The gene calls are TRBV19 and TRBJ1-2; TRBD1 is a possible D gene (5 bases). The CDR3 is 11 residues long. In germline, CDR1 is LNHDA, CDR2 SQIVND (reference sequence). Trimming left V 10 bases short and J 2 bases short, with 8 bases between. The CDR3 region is CAIGGNYGYTF. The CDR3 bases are TGTGCCATCGGGGGGAACTATGGCTACACCTTC.

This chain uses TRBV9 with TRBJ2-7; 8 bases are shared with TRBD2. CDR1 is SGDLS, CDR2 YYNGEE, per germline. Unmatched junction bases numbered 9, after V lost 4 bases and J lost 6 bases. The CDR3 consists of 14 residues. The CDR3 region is CASSPGGLASEQYF. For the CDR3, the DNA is TGTGCCAGCAGCCCAGGCGGACTAGCTTCCGAGCAGTACTTC.

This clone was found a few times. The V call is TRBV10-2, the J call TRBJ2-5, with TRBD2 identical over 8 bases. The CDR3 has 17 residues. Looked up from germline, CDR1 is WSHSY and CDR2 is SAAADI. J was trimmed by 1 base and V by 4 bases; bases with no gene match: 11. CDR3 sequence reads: CASSADSGAEAQETQYF. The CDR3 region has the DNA TGCGCCAGCAGTGCAGATAGCGGGGCGGAAGCCCAAGAGACCCAGTACTTC.

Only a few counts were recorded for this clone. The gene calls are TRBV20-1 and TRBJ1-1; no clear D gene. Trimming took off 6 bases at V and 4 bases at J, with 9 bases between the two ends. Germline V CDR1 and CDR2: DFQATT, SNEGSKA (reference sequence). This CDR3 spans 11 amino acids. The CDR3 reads CSALRVTEAFF. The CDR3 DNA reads TGCAGTGCCCTACGGGTCACTGAAGCTTTCTTT.

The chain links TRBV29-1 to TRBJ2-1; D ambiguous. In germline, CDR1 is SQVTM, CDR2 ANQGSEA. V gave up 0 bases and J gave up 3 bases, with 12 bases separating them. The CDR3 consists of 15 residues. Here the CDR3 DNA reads TGCAGCGTTGAAGAGAGTCTAGATTTCTACAATGAGCAGTTCTTC. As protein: CSVEESLDFYNEQFF.